A single sample is the source of the 28 T cell receptor beta chains below, sequenced in a study of T-cell memory formation after mild COVID-19. TCRdb analysed the 5' RACE reads with MiXCR anew, one entry per CDR3 protein. The sample has roughly 580,000 distinct CDR3 sequences, 18% seen once; the top ten hold around 12%. Sequenced sample: PBMCs or a T cell subset sorted from them (not recorded which). The receptors stem from an adult woman who had mild COVID-19 (a few samples of this study predate the infection). Cell type and time point are not known.

The gene calls are TRBV6-2 or TRBV6-3 and TRBJ2-7, with 7 bases matching TRBD2. The CDR3 length is 15 residues. The germline CDR1 and CDR2 sequences are MNHEY and SVGEGT. Trimming removed 4 bases from V and 3 bases from J; junction bases left unmatched: 9. The CDR3 sequence: CASSSLAPGGYEQYF. CDR3 in DNA: TGTGCCAGCAGTTCGCTAGCGCCGGGAGGCTACGAGCAGTACTTC.

The rearrangement links TRBV29-1 to TRBJ2-7; D remains unclear. Trimming removed 4 bases at V and 0 bases at J, with 13 bases between. The CDR3 is 14 residues long. Germline-derived CDR1 and CDR2 are SQVTM and ANQGSEA. The CDR3 loop is CSVVLGLHSYEQYF. In DNA form, the CDR3 reads TGCAGCGTTGTCCTAGGGCTCCACTCCTACGAGCAGTACTTC.

V usage is TRBV5-1 and J usage is TRBJ2-1, with 11 bases fitting TRBD2. CDR3 length: 15 amino acids. With 3 bases clipped from V and 4 bases from J, the junction kept 3 bases outside the gene matches. The germline CDR1 and CDR2 sequences are SGHRS and YFSETQ. DNA for the CDR3: TGCGCCAGCAGCTCGGGACTAGCGGCTTACAATGAGCAGTTCTTC. It codes for CASSSGLAAYNEQFF.

The V and J genes are TRBV24-1 and TRBJ2-1; TRBD2 matches 10 bases. This CDR3 spans 15 amino acids. Germline V gives CDR1 KGHDR, CDR2 SFDVKD. Trimming removed 0 bases from V and 5 bases from J; junction bases left unmatched: 0. The CDR3 sequence is CATSDLLAGDNEQFF. The CDR3 DNA follows: TGTGCCACCAGTGATTTGCTAGCGGGAGACAATGAGCAGTTCTTC.

The chain couples TRBV4-3 to TRBJ1-1; the match to TRBD1 covers 8 bases. The CDR3 is 13 residues long. The junction had 2 bases not matched to a gene; V was cut back by 0 bases and J by 8 bases. Germline CDR1 is LGHNA and CDR2 is YSLEER. The CDR3 DNA is TGCGCCAGCAGCCAAGATCGGGACAGGGAAGCTTTCTTT. This encodes CASSQDRDREAFF.

This clonotype appeared a few times. J is TRBJ2-1 and V is TRBV5-1; a weak D match, TRBD2 (7 bases). The CDR3 length is 16 residues. The V end was cut by 4 bases, the J end by 5 bases, with 19 bases between. Germline CDR1 reads SGHRS; CDR2 reads YFSETQ. The CDR3 reads CASSRIGGASDNEQFF. CDR3 coding DNA: TGCGCCAGCAGCCGGATAGGGGGGGCGTCAGACAATGAGCAGTTCTTC.

This clonotype showed up just a few times. The chain uses TRBV29-1 and TRBJ1-2; D is perhaps TRBD1 (6 bases). In germline, CDR1 is SQVTM, CDR2 ANQGSEA. V shed 7 bases and J shed 3 bases, with 9 bases lying between them. The CDR3 consists of 11 residues. CDR3 bases: TGCAGCGCCAGGACAGACTATGGCTACACCTTC. Translating gives CSARTDYGYTF.

The gene calls are TRBV5-1 and TRBJ1-4; D gene uncertain. The length of the CDR3 is 17 residues. Trimming took 1 base from V and 0 from J, leaving 13 bases between them. Germline V gene lookup returns CDR1 SGHRS and CDR2 YFSETQ. CDR3 protein: CASSLLGNLATNEKLFF. In DNA, the CDR3 is TGCGCCAGCAGCTTGTTGGGGAACCTTGCAACTAATGAAAAACTGTTTTTT.

The sample holds a few counts of this clonotype. This chain joins TRBV7-2 and TRBJ2-1; D is perhaps TRBD2 (6 bases). The CDR3 loop spans 15 amino acids. V lost 7 bases, J lost 3 bases, and 16 bases lay in between. In germline, CDR1 is SGHTA, CDR2 FQGNSA. The CDR3 nucleotides are TGTGCCAGCACCCCGCGGGGCAGGGTCTACAATGAGCAGTTCTTC. Protein product: CASTPRGRVYNEQFF. The full variable domain, with the rest looked up from reference TRBV7-2 and TRBJ2-1, is GAGVSQSPSNKVTEKGKDVELRCDPISGHTALYWYRQSLGQGLEFLIYFQGNSAPDKSGLPSDRFSAERTGGSVSTLTIQRTQQEDSAVYLCASTPRGRVYNEQFFGPGTRLTVL.

This clonotype showed up just a few times. J is TRBJ1-1 and V is TRBV7-9; 8 bases match TRBD1. Germline trimming cut 4 bases from V and 4 bases from J; bases unmatched to any gene: 5. Germline V gene lookup returns CDR1 SEHNR and CDR2 FQNEAQ (reference sequence). This CDR3 contains 14 residues. CDR3 residues: CASSSQGAVTEAFF. The DNA of the CDR3 is TGTGCCAGCAGCTCTCAGGGGGCAGTCACTGAAGCTTTCTTT.

This rearrangement joins TRBV19 to TRBJ2-2; no clear D. In germline, CDR1 is LNHDA, CDR2 SQIVND (reference sequence). The CDR3 covers 14 residues. V gave up 7 bases and J gave up 3 bases, with 12 bases separating them. The CDR3 here is CASMPQLDTGELFF. For the CDR3, the DNA is TGTGCCAGTATGCCCCAGCTAGACACCGGGGAGCTGTTTTTT.

This sequence joins TRBV20-1 and TRBJ1-1; D uncertain. Germline V gene lookup returns CDR1 DFQATT and CDR2 SNEGSKA (reference sequence). The length of the CDR3 is 15 residues. Trimming pared 0 bases from V and 3 bases from J, leaving 14 bases between. The CDR3 DNA reads TGCAGTGCTAGAGATGTGAAAGGGAAGGACACTGAAGCTTTCTTT. Translating gives CSARDVKGKDTEAFF.

This clonotype turned up a few times. The CDR3 is CASSLGTGEAFF. The CDR3 DNA reads TGTGCCAGCAGCTTAGGGACAGGGGAAGCTTTCTTT. The chain links TRBV7-9 to TRBJ1-1, with 8 bases identical to TRBD1. Germline V gene sequence: CDR1 SEHNR, CDR2 FQNEAQ (reference sequence). The CDR3 extends over 12 amino acids. J was trimmed by 8 bases and V by 1 base; bases with no gene match: 0.

The rearrangement links TRBV29-1 to TRBJ2-2; 7 nucleotides agree with TRBD2. This CDR3 region has 13 residues. After removal of 5 bases from V and 6 bases from J, the junction contained 6 bases not matched to a gene. CDR1 is SQVTM, CDR2 ANQGSEA, per germline. This CDR3 reads CSVHMGGPGELFF. Here the CDR3 DNA reads TGCAGCGTTCACATGGGAGGGCCCGGGGAGCTGTTTTTT.

CDR3 loop: CASSRTVLNTEAFF. For the CDR3, the DNA is TGTGCCAGCAGCCGGACAGTTTTGAACACTGAAGCTTTCTTT. The V call is TRBV12-3 or TRBV12-4, the J call TRBJ1-1; the D gene is possibly TRBD1 (6 bases). V was trimmed by 6 bases and J by 0 bases, leaving 11 bases between them. The CDR3 contains 14 residues.

This chain uses TRBV6-4 with TRBJ2-3, with D perhaps matching TRBD2 (6 bases). Deletions cut 6 bases from V and 0 bases from J, with 19 bases between. Germline V gene sequence: CDR1 MRHNA, CDR2 SNTAGT. The CDR3 is 17 amino acids. CDR3 amino acids: CASSPGDGGTSTDTQYF. CDR3 nucleotides: TGTGCCAGCAGCCCAGGTGATGGTGGGACTAGCACAGATACGCAGTATTTT.

This chain uses TRBV20-1 with TRBJ2-7; perhaps TRBD2 as D (6 bases). Trimming left V 5 bases short and J 9 bases short, with 14 bases between. The CDR3 consists of 11 residues. CDR1 and CDR2 from the germline V gene are DFQATT and SNEGSKA (reference sequence). CDR3: CSAGDSIGQYF. DNA of the CDR3: TGCAGTGCTGGGGACTCGATCGGGCAGTACTTC.

This clonotype was counted a few times. The gene calls are TRBV4-3 and TRBJ2-7; 11 bases map to TRBD1. The V gene's germline CDR1 is LGHNA and CDR2 YSLEER. Trimming at V came to 4 bases and at J to 2 bases, leaving 10 bases not matched to a gene. The CDR3 has 17 residues. This CDR3 is CASSPMPGQGGPYEQYF. Written as DNA, the CDR3 is TGCGCCAGCAGCCCCATGCCGGGACAGGGGGGACCCTACGAGCAGTACTTC.

This clonotype was picked up one time. The chain carries TRBV2 and TRBJ2-3; 9 bases match TRBD2. Germline V gives CDR1 SNHLY, CDR2 FYNNEI. CDR3 length: 16 amino acids. V gave up 1 base and J gave up 2 bases; unmatched junction bases: 4. The CDR3 region has the DNA TGTGCCAGCAGTGAAGGCAGCGGGGGGACCACAGATACGCAGTATTTT. Translation gives CASSEGSGGTTDTQYF. Variable domain in full (rest from reference TRBV2 and TRBJ2-3): EPEVTQTPSHQVTQMGQEVILRCVPISNHLYFYWYRQILGQKVEFLVSFYNNEISEKSEIFDDQFSVERPDGSNFTLKIRSTKLEDSAMYFCASSEGSGGTTDTQYFGPGTRLTVL.

The chain recombines TRBV5-5 with TRBJ2-5, with D possibly TRBD1 on 6 matching bases. Germline assignment: CDR1 SGHKS and CDR2 YYEKEE (reference sequence). The V end was cut by 4 bases, the J end by 2 bases, with 15 bases between. The CDR3 has 15 amino acids. The CDR3 DNA reads as TGTGCCAGCAGCGCCCCCAACAGGGCTCAAGAGACCCAGTACTTC. This translates into CASSAPNRAQETQYF.

The chain joins TRBV4-2 to TRBJ2-5, with D tentatively TRBD1 (5 bases). Germline V gene sequence: CDR1 LGHNA, CDR2 YNFKEQ. The length of the CDR3 is 14 residues. V was trimmed by 4 bases and J by 5 bases, leaving 14 bases between them. CDR3 residues: CASSPTARVETQYF. CDR3 DNA sequence: TGTGCCAGCAGCCCGACAGCCCGGGTGGAGACCCAGTACTTC.

The chain joins TRBV29-1 to TRBJ1-1, with 7 bases that match TRBD1. The length of the CDR3 is 11 residues. The V gene's germline CDR1 is SQVTM and CDR2 ANQGSEA. Unmatched junction bases numbered 3, after V lost 3 bases and J lost 8 bases. Here the CDR3 reads CSVEGGQEAFF. The CDR3 DNA sequence: TGCAGCGTTGAGGGGGGACAGGAAGCTTTCTTT.

The CDR3 sequence is CAWSGVGSHEQYF. DNA of the CDR3: TGTGCCTGGAGTGGAGTGGGGAGCCACGAGCAGTACTTC. The chain has TRBV30 and TRBJ2-7; a weak D match, TRBD2 (5 bases). In germline, CDR1 is GTSNPN, CDR2 SVGIG (reference sequence). There are 13 residues in the CDR3. Trimming removed 1 base at V and 5 bases at J, with 12 bases between.

The chain employs TRBV10-3 and TRBJ1-5, with unresolved D. Per the germline V gene, CDR1 is ENHRY and CDR2 is SYGVKD. V was trimmed by 2 bases and J by 6 bases, leaving 11 bases between them. The CDR3 extends over 14 amino acids. CDR3 residues: CAISEPNAGQPQHF. The CDR3 DNA follows: TGTGCCATCAGTGAGCCAAATGCGGGTCAGCCCCAGCATTTT.

This clonotype was observed a few times. V and J are TRBV12-3 or TRBV12-4 and TRBJ1-4; D remains unclear. The CDR3 runs 13 residues. V lost 10 bases and J lost 0, with 9 bases in between. The CDR3 DNA follows: TGTGCCATCCGAGGCGCAACTAATGAAAAACTGTTTTTT. Translated: CAIRGATNEKLFF.

The chain has TRBV20-1 and TRBJ2-3, with 9 bases aligning to TRBD2. After removal of 3 bases from V and 7 bases from J, the junction contained 17 bases not matched to a gene. CDR1 DFQATT and CDR2 SNEGSKA come from the germline V gene (reference sequence). This CDR3 is 17 amino acids long. The CDR3 is CSASFGSGGPPSNTQYF. Written as DNA, the CDR3 is TGCAGTGCTAGTTTCGGCAGCGGGGGGCCCCCCTCAAATACGCAGTATTTT.

The chain links TRBV5-1 to TRBJ2-2; TRBD1 or TRBD2 may be the D gene (5 bases each). From germline, CDR1 is SGHRS and CDR2 YFSETQ. V lost 5 bases to trimming and J lost 3 bases, with 11 bases between them. The CDR3 consists of 14 residues. CDR3 sequence: CASRRDGDTGELFF. CDR3 DNA: TGCGCCAGCAGAAGGGACGGTGACACCGGGGAGCTGTTTTTT.

V gene TRBV7-7 combines with J gene TRBJ2-2; D is undetermined. The ends were cut back, 5 bases at V and 4 bases at J, with 14 bases in the middle. This CDR3 comprises 15 residues. Germline V gene sequence: CDR1 SSHAT, CDR2 FNYEAQ (reference sequence). In nucleotides, the CDR3 is TGTGCCAGCAGCCATCCAATGAGGAGCACCGGGGAGCTGTTTTTT. Translating it yields CASSHPMRSTGELFF. Variable domain in full (rest from reference TRBV7-7 and TRBJ2-2): GAGVSQSPRYKVTKRGQDVTLRCDPISSHATLYWYQQALGQGPEFLTYFNYEAQPDKSGLPSDRFSAERPEGSISTLTIQRTEQRDSAMYRCASSHPMRSTGELFFGEGSRLTVL.